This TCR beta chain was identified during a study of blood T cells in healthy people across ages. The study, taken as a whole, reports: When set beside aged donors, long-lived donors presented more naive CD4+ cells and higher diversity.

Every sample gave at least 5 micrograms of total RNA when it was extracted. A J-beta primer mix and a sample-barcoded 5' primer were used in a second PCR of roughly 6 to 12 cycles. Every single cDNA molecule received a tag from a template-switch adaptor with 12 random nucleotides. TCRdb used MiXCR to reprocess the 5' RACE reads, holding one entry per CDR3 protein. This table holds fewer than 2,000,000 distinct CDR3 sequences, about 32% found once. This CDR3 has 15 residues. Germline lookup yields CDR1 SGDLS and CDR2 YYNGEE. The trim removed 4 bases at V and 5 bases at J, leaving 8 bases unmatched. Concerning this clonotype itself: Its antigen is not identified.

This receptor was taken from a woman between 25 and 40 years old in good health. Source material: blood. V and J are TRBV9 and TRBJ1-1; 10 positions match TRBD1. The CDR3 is CASSPRGTGVTEAFF. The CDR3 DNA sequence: TGTGCCAGCAGCCCCCGCGGGACAGGGGTAACTGAAGCTTTCTTT.